The present entry profiles one T cell receptor (beta chain) with its context. As originally analysed: Reference gene primer amplification yielded estimated nucleated cell counts. TCRdb's table, derived via immunoSEQ multiplex PCR, lists solely in-frame clones and lacks some. V, J and clone size were drawn from that table, and D and trimming were deduced from the DNA. The sample has approximately 240,000 clones, about 88% seen once. The data are from a study of blood T cell repertoires in COVID-19. Overall study: The United States, Italy and Spain provided the acute and convalescent COVID-19 samples. T cells, B-cell-depleted T cells, or PBMCs provided the cDNA or gDNA that served as material.

V shed 6 bases and J shed 0 bases, with 11 bases lying between them. The CDR3 runs 14 residues. From germline, CDR1 is MDHEN and CDR2 SYDVKM. The TCR comes from a middle-aged man who had recovered from COVID-19. Input material: peripheral blood. The chain uses TRBV28 and TRBJ2-5; possible D gene TRBD1, 6 bases. Written as DNA, the CDR3 is TGTGCCAGCAGAGGACAGCAGTACCAAGAGACCCAGTACTTC. Translated: CASRGQQYQETQYF.